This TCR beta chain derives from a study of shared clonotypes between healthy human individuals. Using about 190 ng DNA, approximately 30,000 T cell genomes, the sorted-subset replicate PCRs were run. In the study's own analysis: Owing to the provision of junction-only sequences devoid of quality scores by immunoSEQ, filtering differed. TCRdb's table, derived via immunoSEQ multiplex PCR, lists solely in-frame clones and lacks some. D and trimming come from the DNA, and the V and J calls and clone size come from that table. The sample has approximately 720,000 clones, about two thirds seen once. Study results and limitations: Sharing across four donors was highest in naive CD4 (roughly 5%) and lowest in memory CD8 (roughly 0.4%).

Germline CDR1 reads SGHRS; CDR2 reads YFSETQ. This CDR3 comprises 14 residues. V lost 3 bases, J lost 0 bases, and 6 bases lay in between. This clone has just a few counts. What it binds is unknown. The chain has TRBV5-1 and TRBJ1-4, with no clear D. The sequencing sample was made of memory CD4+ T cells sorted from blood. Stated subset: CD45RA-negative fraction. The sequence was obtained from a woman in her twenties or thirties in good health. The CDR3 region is CASSSYSTNEKLFF. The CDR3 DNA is TGCGCCAGCAGCTCGTACTCAACTAATGAAAAACTGTTTTTT. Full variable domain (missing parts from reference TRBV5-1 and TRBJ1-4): KAGVTQTPRYLIKTRGQQVTLSCSPISGHRSVSWYQQTPGQGLQFLFEYFSETQRNKGNFPGRFSGRQFSNSRSEMNVSTLELGDSALYLCASSSYSTNEKLFFGSGTQLSVL.